This entry is about one T cell receptor beta chain. This clone has just a few counts. What this receptor recognizes is not known. Base qualities are missing; no much larger clone stands one base away. Libraries were built with the immunoSEQ multiplex PCR assay. A mixture of 60 forward primers for TCR Vbeta segments and 13 reverse primers for TCR Jbeta segments was used in the multiplex PCR. Amplification of the CDR3 region of rearranged TCR beta genes was performed with a multiplex PCR assay on genomic DNA. The Illumina HiSeq System was used to sequence the amplified TCR beta libraries as 87-base-pair reads. The source study handled its data this way. A later analysis tallied around 82 million unique TCR beta chains across the 600 to 700 repertoires, and approximately 11 million of those chains were shared by two or more donors. Raw reads were error-corrected and collapsed into unique sequences by a nearest-neighbor algorithm in which closely related sequences were merged to remove PCR and sequencing errors. CDR3 sequences were aligned to IMGT reference sequences to assign V, D and J gene segments. For a sequence to be retained, a match of at least six nucleotides to both a V gene segment and a J gene segment was required. Rearrangements were classified as productive when the CDR3 lacked stop codons and remained in frame with V and J, and all other rearrangements were classified as non-productive. CDR3 was defined according to IMGT convention as the region running from the second conserved V-encoded cysteine to the conserved J-encoded phenylalanine. Sequences without an unambiguous match to a single V gene segment were excluded from the earlier analysis of almost 600 of the donors. An earlier analysis of some 500 of the donors classified V segments as functional when productive rearrangements were above 56.7% and as segregating when the standard deviation between donors was above 5%. A statistical classification framework was developed to diagnose cytomegalovirus status using the catalog of TCR beta chain sequences. A later analysis assigned V and J genes by comparing TCR nucleotide sequences with IMGT/GENE-DB human TR gene sequences. A later analysis assigned CDR3 sequences and most-parsimonious VDJ recombination scenarios with the TCRdist pipeline. A later analysis defined each TCR beta chain by its CDR3 amino acid sequence plus V-gene family, and excluded reads lacking a unique V-gene family. To address suspected cross-contamination and a sequencing artifact, a later analysis removed around 590 highly shared, low-generation-probability nucleotide sequences. A later analysis calculated a clonal expansion index for each public chain from normalized within-repertoire ranks of inferred template counts. In a later analysis, generation probabilities were computed using a VDJ recombination model fitted to out-of-frame rearrangements, and the results were checked against IGoR. In a later analysis, hypergeometric tests were used to score TCR-TCR, TCR-HLA and TCR-CMV co-occurrence, with a repertoire-size bias correction applied to TCR pairs. A later analysis estimated false discovery rates by permuting HLA or CMV assignments 20 times. In a later analysis, co-occurring TCRs were grouped using DBSCAN, and TCRdist sequence similarity was added for clustering within HLA-allele-positive subsets. For co-occurrence clustering, repertoires with fewer than 30,000 or more than 120,000 public chains were excluded, along with roughly 5 repertoires with anomalous nucleotide sharing. TCRdb stores this immuneACCESS table with in-frame sequences only. Part of the clones is absent; in the studies checked, under half of the shortfall reflects unresolved V genes, and no reason is known for the rest. D and trimming come from the DNA, and the V and J calls and clone size come from that table. Present in this sample are 95,000 to 150,000 clones, around 66% of which were seen just once. The ten largest clones capture under 9% of the sample.

There are 18 amino acids in the CDR3, from cysteine to phenylalanine inclusive. The entry retains the CDR3 DNA only, 54 bases that are in frame from base 1. CDR1 is given as SGHRS and CDR2 as YFSETQ, both from the germline V gene. Unmatched junction bases come to 10, with V trimmed by 3 bases and J by 0 bases. This sample was included in a study of cytomegalovirus exposure and HLA in healthy donors (dated by TCRdb to the late 2010s). With respect to the entire study: According to an earlier analysis of 587 of the donors, 150 million to 200 million T cells yielded roughly 110 million unique TCR beta sequences and about 280 Gb of sequence data. Among the roughly 390 genotyped donors, more than 70% belonged to the genetic ancestry cluster associated with self-reported Caucasian donors. Typing coverage varied by locus: roughly 620-640 donors for A, B, C, DRB1 and DQB1; roughly 500 for DQA1; about 600 for DPA1; under 490 for DPB1. HLA typing covered class I and class II loci at four-digit resolution. Using immunosequencing, the study profiled T cell repertoires from 550 to 750 subjects and related those repertoires to cytomegalovirus serostatus. The study aimed to test whether cataloging public T cell receptors could reveal signatures of past pathogen exposure. On average, around 240,000 unique TCR beta nucleotide sequences were sequenced per donor among some 420 genotyped donors of the cohort, with roughly 18% of those sequences being non-productive. High-throughput TCR immunosequencing, statistical association of individual TCRs with disease status, and machine learning were combined to predict cytomegalovirus infection status. The later analysis used no new phenotypic data to find candidate immune exposures, relying instead on TCR beta sequences and their occurrence across donors. An early release that covered some 630 HLA-typed donors contained around 300 gigabases of sequencing data and approximately 85 million unique TCR sequences. A separate validation cohort of over a hundred different subjects was used in addition to the approximately 700-subject first cohort. Donor age, sex, ethnicity and CMV serostatus were compiled together with the repertoire data. Because of strong linkage in the cohort, five DR-DQ haplotypes were treated as single units for association and clustering. To study patterns of TCR occurrence, a later analysis re-analyzed previously published TCR beta repertoires from hundreds of donors and added high-resolution HLA genotyping. All discovery cohort repertoires had been generated on a single sequencing platform. In a later genetic analysis, genome-wide SNP genotypes for 398 of the 666 donors were used, and that subset was treated as a discovery cohort. An earlier analysis of about 620 of the donors applied high-throughput TCR beta sequencing to assess whether each TCR beta V gene segment acted as functional or pseudogenic.

Findings and caveats that apply to the study as a whole: Cytomegalovirus status was reported to be diagnosed by the classifier with high specificity and sensitivity in both the original and validation cohorts. When HLA alleles, especially DR and DQ, strongly co-occurred, attributing TCR associations to individual alleles was difficult. In a later analysis, most CMV-associated TCR beta chains were found to appear HLA-restricted, with HLA associations seemingly driven largely by CMV exposure. An association between a missense DCLRE1C variant and V-gene and J-gene trimming of TCR beta chains was found in a later genetic analysis and replicated in an independent cohort. In the study, around 150 TCR beta chains were listed as associated with cytomegalovirus. In vitro tests confirmed that a few of the cytomegalovirus-associated TCR beta chains recognize cytomegalovirus antigens. In a later analysis, several top co-occurrence clusters were reported to appear linked to parvovirus B19, influenza, CMV and Epstein-Barr virus. A further reported finding was that TCR beta sequences accurately predicted the HLA-A and HLA-B alleles for most subjects in the first cohort. According to a later genetic analysis, donors in an Asian-associated ancestry cluster had fewer N-insertions in productive TCRs than the roughly 660-donor mean. Most TCR sequences were observed very rarely across donors, whereas some public TCRs were present in many individuals. Linkage disequilibrium might explain the correlated functional status among segregating V segments, but an unknown experimental factor could not be excluded. Only TCR beta chains were sequenced in this cohort, and the absence of alpha or paired-chain data limited detectable features. Presence/absence analyses assumed roughly uniform sequencing depth across donors, an assumption that may not hold. A later analysis found that TCR association rates varied across HLA loci, with DRB1 alleles showing the most associated TCRs and HLA-C alleles the fewest. Some IMGT-functional V segments, including TRBV6-2 and TRBV6-3, could not be told apart with the 87-base-pair reads, so those segments were excluded. CMV serostatus was the only immune exposure information available for the cohort. An earlier analysis of approximately 540 of the donors showed that most TCR beta V segments appeared in productive rearrangements either about 90% or about 30% of the time, which broadly matched IMGT annotations. Because HLA typing was missing for some donors at each locus, association tests included only the typed subset. Because counts were too low, fewer than 20 rarely observed V segments, including chromosome 9 orphons, were excluded from the earlier analysis of roughly 580 of the donors. A later analysis found that HLA-associated TCR beta chains were more clonally expanded and had lower generation probabilities than equally common non-associated chains. The authors suggested that the approach could potentially be generalized to other disease states and immunological phenotypes. The sequencing pipeline was judged likely to have produced a cluster of highly shared sequence variants as a technical artifact. Specific HLA alleles were associated with some 15,000 TCR beta sequences at a false discovery rate of 0.05 in a later analysis.

The cohort consisted of some 670 healthy bone marrow donors. At the time of sampling, every cohort member was nominally healthy, though immune exposures that went unrecorded were likely present. The donor tested CMV seropositive, placing the donor among the 289 seropositive members of the cohort. A peripheral blood sample was collected from each donor, and TCR beta sequencing was performed on peripheral blood mononuclear cells. Genomic DNA extraction from the blood cell samples was performed with the Qiagen DNeasy Blood Extraction Kit. Sequencing used PBMCs. The sequence was obtained from a woman in her forties in good health and CMV-seropositive. This sequence uses TRBV5-1 and TRBJ1-1; TRBD1 fits 11 bases in the junction. The DNA sequence is TGCGCCAGCAGCTGGACCGGGACAGGGGGGAACATGAACACTGAAGCTTTCTTT. Translated, it gives CASSWTGTGGNMNTEAFF.